These 21 T cell receptor beta chains share one sample of origin, sequenced in a study of post-analysis software for immune sequencing data. Findings of the study overall: There were five TRBV segments more frequent in patients than controls, and TRBV5-6, TRBV5-1 and TRBV20-1 were among them.

The antigens of these receptors remain unknown. Unique molecular identifiers were carried by the TCR beta cDNA libraries. TCRdb reprocessed the PCR reads with MiXCR, giving one entry per CDR3 protein. This repertoire shows roughly 800,000 distinct CDR3 sequences, roughly 27% found once; its top ten account for around 0.55%. Sequenced: blood. The receptors shown here come from a girl aged 10 to 17 with multiple sclerosis.

The CDR3 protein is CASLGHNQETQYF. In DNA, the CDR3 is TGTGCCAGCCTAGGACACAACCAAGAGACCCAGTACTTC. This chain links TRBV25-1 with TRBJ2-5; possibly TRBD1 for D (5 bases). Germline loops: CDR1 MGHDK, CDR2 SYGVNS. Trimming stripped 8 bases from V and 0 bases from J, with 10 bases between. This CDR3 spans 13 amino acids.

This clonotype appeared a few times. This chain links TRBV7-9 with TRBJ2-7; D is unresolved. The end of the DNA aligns better with TRBJ2-5, so the J call may be wrong. Germline assignment: CDR1 SEHNR and CDR2 FQNEAQ (reference sequence). The CDR3 has 13 amino acids. DNA of the CDR3: TGTGCCAGCAGCTTAGCGGTGGAGGAGACCCAGTACTTC. It codes for CASSLAVEETQYF.

The chain recombines TRBV6-2 or TRBV6-3 with TRBJ2-1; D is undetermined. The germline V gene encodes CDR1 MNHEY and CDR2 SVGEGT. Trimming took 6 bases from V and 5 from J, leaving 5 bases between them. The CDR3 extends over 11 amino acids. The CDR3 region is CASRFNNEQFF. The CDR3 region has the DNA TGTGCCAGCAGATTCAACAATGAGCAGTTCTTC.

The chain couples TRBV12-3 or TRBV12-4 to TRBJ2-3, with D possibly TRBD1 on 7 matching bases. The V and J ends lost 6 bases and 4 bases respectively, with 20 bases between them. This CDR3 contains 16 residues. The CDR3 nucleotides are TGTGCCAGCAGGCAAGGGGGCGCAGGGAGGTCAGATACGCAGTATTTT. Protein sequence: CASRQGGAGRSDTQYF.

This clonotype was seen many times. This chain connects TRBV7-6 to TRBJ2-1, with TRBD2 identical over 10 bases. This CDR3 has 16 residues. Germline V lookup: CDR1 SGHVS, CDR2 FNYEAQ. The junction had 9 bases not matched to a gene; V was cut back by 5 bases and J by 5 bases. This chain's CDR3 is CASSGERGGGNNEQFF. CDR3 bases: TGTGCCAGCAGCGGAGAGCGGGGGGGCGGTAACAATGAGCAGTTCTTC.

This chain connects TRBV20-1 to TRBJ1-4, with D uncertain. V dropped 3 bases and J dropped 3 bases, with 14 bases sitting between them. Per germline, CDR1 DFQATT and CDR2 SNEGSKA (reference sequence). The CDR3 totals 15 residues. CDR3 residues: CSASYGVAANEKLFF. The DNA for the CDR3 is TGCAGTGCTAGTTACGGGGTTGCGGCTAATGAAAAACTGTTTTTT.

This clonotype was detected only a few times. This sequence joins TRBV5-1 and TRBJ2-5, with D perhaps matching TRBD2 (6 bases). CDR1 SGHRS and CDR2 YFSETQ come from the germline V gene. V was cut by 0 bases and J by 1 base, with 16 bases left in between. CDR3 length equals 17 residues. In nucleotides, the CDR3 is TGCGCCAGCAGCTTGGGTGTCTCCGGGGGACTCCAAGAGACCCAGTACTTC. It encodes CASSLGVSGGLQETQYF.

The CDR3: CASSLQPAETQYF. The CDR3 bases are TGCGCCAGCAGCCTCCAGCCGGCTGAGACCCAGTACTTC. V usage is TRBV5-1 and J usage is TRBJ2-5, with unresolved D. The CDR3 spans 13 residues. Germline-derived CDR1 and CDR2 are SGHRS and YFSETQ. The V end lost 4 bases, the J end lost 5 bases, and 12 bases lay between the germline ends.

The chain recombines TRBV28 with TRBJ1-1; no definite D call. V was cut by 3 bases and J by 5 bases, with 10 bases left in between. The CDR3 is 13 residues long. CDR1 is MDHEN, CDR2 SYDVKM, per germline. This CDR3 is CASSFTRWTEAFF. The CDR3 DNA reads as TGTGCCAGCAGTTTTACGCGTTGGACTGAAGCTTTCTTT.

Only a few counts were recorded for this clonotype. The chain combines TRBV2 with TRBJ1-2; D not resolved. Trimming cost V 7 bases and J 8 bases, with 11 bases left between them. This CDR3 is built from 11 residues. Germline-derived CDR1 and CDR2 are SNHLY and FYNNEI. CDR3: CASMGVEGYTF. The DNA of the CDR3 is TGTGCCAGCATGGGAGTCGAAGGCTACACCTTC.

CDR3 coding DNA: TGCAGTGCTCTAAGAACGGGGGCCAACGTCCTGACTTTC. Its protein product is CSALRTGANVLTF. The genes are TRBV20-1 and TRBJ2-6; no reliable D call. The ends were cut back, 5 bases at V and 4 bases at J, with 9 bases in the middle. Germline CDR1 and CDR2: DFQATT and SNEGSKA (reference sequence). The CDR3 covers 13 residues.

This clonotype was observed a few times. The V call is TRBV20-1, the J call TRBJ2-4; D possibly corresponds to TRBD2 (5 bases). Near its end, the DNA agrees better with TRBJ2-7, so the J call may be wrong. Germline CDR1 and CDR2: DFQATT and SNEGSKA (reference sequence). The CDR3 covers 17 residues. The CDR3 loop reads CSARARGAIKPVYEQYF. As DNA, the CDR3 is TGCAGTGCTAGAGCCCGGGGTGCCATCAAGCCCGTTTACGAGCAGTACTTC.

The chain joins TRBV5-5 to TRBJ1-1; no clear D. Trimming cost V 2 bases and J 2 bases, with 7 bases left between them. This CDR3 is built from 13 residues. Germline loops: CDR1 SGHKS, CDR2 YYEKEE (reference sequence). CDR3 coding DNA: TGTGCCAGCAGCTTTCACCCTAACACTGAAGCTTTCTTT. Translation gives CASSFHPNTEAFF. The variable domain in full, with the rest retrieved from reference TRBV5-5 and TRBJ1-1, is DAGVTQSPTHLIKTRGQQVTLRCSPISGHKSVSWYQQVLGQGPQFIFQYYEKEERGRGNFPDRFSARQFPNYSSELNVNALLLGDSALYLCASSFHPNTEAFFGQGTRLTVV.

The sample holds a few counts of this clonotype. The chain uses TRBV5-1 and TRBJ2-3; 7 nucleotides match TRBD2. The CDR3 totals 15 residues. V lost 1 base, J lost 1 base, and 3 bases stayed unmatched. In germline, CDR1 is SGHRS, CDR2 YFSETQ. The CDR3 sequence: CASSLQTSRTDTQYF. The CDR3 DNA follows: TGCGCCAGCAGCTTGCAGACTAGCCGCACAGATACGCAGTATTTT.

To note about this clonotype: The junction departs from the called germline gene at one end, perhaps through a read error. This chain joins TRBV2 and TRBJ2-1; D is perhaps TRBD2 (6 bases). The germline V gene has CDR1 SNHLY and CDR2 FYNNEI. This CDR3 comprises 16 residues. In nucleotides, the CDR3 is TGTGCCGGCAGTGTTGGAGGGGCGCTGACCTACAATGAGCAGTTCTTC. Residues: CAGSVGGALTYNEQFF. The variable domain in full, with the rest retrieved from reference TRBV2 and TRBJ2-1, is EPEVTQTPSHQVTQMGQEVILRCVPISNHLYFYWYRQILGQKVEFLVSFYNNEISEKSEIFDDQFSVERPDGSNFTLKIRSTKLEDSAMYFCAGSVGGALTYNEQFFGPGTRLTVL.

V gene TRBV20-1 combines with J gene TRBJ2-1, with unresolved D. From germline, CDR1 is DFQATT and CDR2 SNEGSKA (reference sequence). V lost 5 bases to trimming and J lost 0 bases, with 14 bases between them. The CDR3 loop spans 15 amino acids. CDR3 sequence (DNA): TGCAGTGCTCGACTTGGGTTGAGCTCCTACAATGAGCAGTTCTTC. Protein: CSARLGLSSYNEQFF.

This clonotype came up a few times. This chain joins TRBV6-2 or TRBV6-3 and TRBJ2-5; weak D call: TRBD1 (5 bases). Germline V lookup: CDR1 MNHEY, CDR2 SVGEGT. V lost 1 base and J 1 base, leaving 10 bases between the germline ends. This CDR3 spans 15 amino acids. CDR3 DNA: TGTGCCAGCAGTTACTTCCAGGGAATCCAAGAGACCCAGTACTTC. Protein product: CASSYFQGIQETQYF.

The chain employs TRBV20-1 and TRBJ2-1; 7 positions agree with TRBD1. The CDR3 is 14 amino acids. In germline, CDR1 is DFQATT, CDR2 SNEGSKA (reference sequence). J gave up 7 bases and V 5 bases, and 11 bases lay outside the gene matches. The CDR3 reads CSAGDSHRGNEQFF. The CDR3 DNA is TGCAGTGCTGGGGACAGCCATAGAGGGAATGAGCAGTTCTTC.

This clonotype turned up a few times. The rearrangement joins TRBV19 to TRBJ1-5; no firm D call. The CDR3 runs to 9 residues. Trimming removed 11 bases at V and 7 bases at J, with 6 bases between. Germline V gives CDR1 LNHDA, CDR2 SQIVND (reference sequence). The CDR3 reads CAVGQPQHF. CDR3 sequence (DNA): TGTGCCGTAGGGCAGCCCCAGCATTTT.

The chain combines TRBV20-1 with TRBJ2-1; possible D gene TRBD2, 5 bases. Trimming left V 3 bases short and J 4 bases short, with 13 bases between. CDR1 DFQATT and CDR2 SNEGSKA come from the germline V gene (reference sequence). The CDR3 loop spans 14 amino acids. The CDR3 DNA is TGCAGTGCTAGGCAGCGGTCCAGGTACAATGAGCAGTTCTTC. Translated: CSARQRSRYNEQFF.

The V gene is TRBV7-2, the J gene TRBJ2-5; TRBD2 matches at 7 bases. Germline trimming cut 0 bases from V and 2 bases from J; bases unmatched to any gene: 3. The CDR3 is 15 amino acids. CDR1 is SGHTA and CDR2 is FQGNSA in the germline V gene. The CDR3 nucleotides are TGTGCCAGCAGCTTAGCCGGACTAGAACAAGAGACCCAGTACTTC. It specifies CASSLAGLEQETQYF.